The rows below give T cell receptor beta chains drawn from one sample of a study of shared clonotypes between healthy human individuals. Measured with immunoSEQ multiplex PCR; TCRdb has only the in-frame clones, and not every one. The sample consists of about 2.2 million clones, roughly 93% of them appearing once. Sequenced input: naive CD8+ T cells from PBMCs. The receptor set was obtained from a man aged 18-30 years in good health. Some clones in this sample may be carry-over from other donors' samples. Each CDR3 is given with its conserved first and last residue. The D gene is left open where the match is weak. Clone size is stated in some rows and not others, as once, few, many or a class when expanded.

CDR3nt,CDR3aa,d_gene,j_gene,v_gene,len,abundance
TGTGCCAGCAGCTTCGGACCCCGCTACGAGCAGTACTTC,CASSFGPRYEQYF,NA,TRBJ2-7,TRBV27,13,NA
TGTGCCAGCAGACCCCGTGGAGAGGCACAGACCCAGTACTTC,CASRPRGEAQTQYF,NA,TRBJ2-5,TRBV5-8,14,NA
TGTGCCTGGAGGCAGGGACAGGGAGAGGGGGGCACAGATACGCAGTATTTT,CAWRQGQGEGGTDTQYF,TRBD1,TRBJ2-3,TRBV30,17,NA
TGTGCCAGCAGCTTAGTGGGGGATACAGATACGCAGTATTTT,CASSLVGDTDTQYF,NA,TRBJ2-3,TRBV7-3,14,NA
TGTGCCAGCAGCCAGGACGTGAACACTGAAGCTTTCTTT,CASSQDVNTEAFF,NA,TRBJ1-1,TRBV9,13,NA
TGTGCCAGCAGCTTCATGGGAGAAAAACTGTTTTTT,CASSFMGEKLFF,NA,TRBJ1-4,TRBV7-8,12,NA
TGTGCCAGTAGTATAACGCAAGTCAGTACCTACGAGCAGTACTTC,CASSITQVSTYEQYF,NA,TRBJ2-7,TRBV19,15,few
TGTGCCAGCCGGACCACCGGGACAGGTATTATCCTCAATGAGCAGTTCTTC,CASRTTGTGIILNEQFF,TRBD1,TRBJ2-1,TRBV27,17,NA
TGTGCTAGTGGGATAACAGGGACCCTCATGAACACTGAAGCTTTCTTT,CASGITGTLMNTEAFF,NA,TRBJ1-1,TRBV12-5,16,NA
TGTGCCATCCTTGAGCGGGAGGGGCAGGGTGAGCAGTTCTTC,CAILEREGQGEQFF,TRBD2,TRBJ2-1,TRBV10-3,14,NA
TGTGCCAGCAGCTTTCGGGGAAGGACGGAGACCCAGTACTTC,CASSFRGRTETQYF,NA,TRBJ2-5,TRBV7-6,14,NA
TGTGCCAGCAGTGAAGATAGTCATGAGCAGTTCTTC,CASSEDSHEQFF,NA,TRBJ2-1,TRBV2,12,NA
TGCGCCAGCTATGGCTGGCGGGAGGGCATTGGAGAGACCCAGTACTTC,CASYGWREGIGETQYF,TRBD2,TRBJ2-5,TRBV10-2,16,once
TGTGCCAGCAGCGGGAGAGAGAACACTGAAGCTTTCTTT,CASSGRENTEAFF,NA,TRBJ1-1,TRBV7-9,13,NA
TGTGCCAGCACCCGGGTTGGGGGCACCGGGGAGCTGTTTTTT,CASTRVGGTGELFF,NA,TRBJ2-2,TRBV27,14,NA
TGCAGCGTTGAGGGGACAGATACCTACGAGCAGTACTTC,CSVEGTDTYEQYF,TRBD1,TRBJ2-7,TRBV29-1,13,NA
TGTGCTAGTGCCGTACAGGCGGGGACTGAAGCTTTCTTT,CASAVQAGTEAFF,NA,TRBJ1-1,TRBV12-5,13,NA
TGTGCCAGCAGCTTAGGGGACAGGGAGATTTACGAGCAGTACTTC,CASSLGDREIYEQYF,TRBD1,TRBJ2-7,TRBV11-3,15,NA
TGTGCCAGCAGCGCAGGACGAGGCACAGATACGCAGTATTTT,CASSAGRGTDTQYF,NA,TRBJ2-3,TRBV9,14,NA
TGTGCCAGCAGTTTATTTCCGGGACAGGAAACGGACGGCTACACCTTC,CASSLFPGQETDGYTF,TRBD1,TRBJ1-2,TRBV28,16,NA
TGTGCCAGCAGCACCACAGGGCGATTCAATCAGCCCCAGCATTTT,CASSTTGRFNQPQHF,NA,TRBJ1-5,TRBV27,15,NA
TGTGCCATCAGCATAACGGATCTACCAGGGAACGAGCAGTACTTC,CAISITDLPGNEQYF,NA,TRBJ2-7,TRBV10-3,15,NA
TGTGCCAGCAGCTTATCAGGGGGCGCAACTGAAGCTTTCTTT,CASSLSGGATEAFF,TRBD1,TRBJ1-1,TRBV9,14,NA
TGTGCCACGGGTCAAGGGGAGCAGTACTTC,CATGQGEQYF,NA,TRBJ2-7,TRBV6-5,10,NA
TGCGCCAGCAGCTTGCCACCCTTGGCCCTACCCGCTCTCGGAGATACGCAGTATTTT,CASSLPPLALPALGDTQYF,NA,TRBJ2-3,TRBV5-1,19,NA
TGTGCCAGCAGTTTATATCCTTTTCGGGACGCCCAAGAGACCCAGTACTTC,CASSLYPFRDAQETQYF,NA,TRBJ2-5,TRBV27,17,NA
TGCAGCGTTGAAGAGGCGGGCTACACCTTC,CSVEEAGYTF,NA,TRBJ1-2,TRBV29-1,10,once
TGTGCCAGCAGCTTAGCCACCGGGACAGGACACGAGCAGTACTTC,CASSLATGTGHEQYF,TRBD1,TRBJ2-7,TRBV11-2,15,NA
TGTGCCAGCAGTGACCTGACTAGCGGGAGGGTTTTGCCCGGGGAGCTGTTTTTT,CASSDLTSGRVLPGELFF,TRBD2,TRBJ2-2,TRBV6-1,18,NA
TGTGCCAGCAGTTTGCCTCGACAGTTATCAACGCAGTATTTT,CASSLPRQLSTQYF,NA,TRBJ2-3,TRBV28,14,NA
TGTGCCAGCAGGTACCAAGAGACCCAGTACTTC,CASRYQETQYF,NA,TRBJ2-5,TRBV11-2,11,NA
TGTGCCAGCAGTCCCGATCTGCGGAGCACAGATACGCAGTATTTT,CASSPDLRSTDTQYF,NA,TRBJ2-3,TRBV6-5,15,NA
TGTGCCAGCTTCGGAGGGGACGAGCAGTACTTC,CASFGGDEQYF,NA,TRBJ2-7,TRBV27,11,NA
TGTGCCAGCAGCCTTACTGACAGGGGGCTTGGAGAGCAGTACTTC,CASSLTDRGLGEQYF,TRBD1,TRBJ2-7,TRBV9,15,NA
TGTGCCAGCAGCCCAACGGACGGAAGCTCCTACGAGCAGTACTTC,CASSPTDGSSYEQYF,NA,TRBJ2-7,TRBV7-9,15,NA
TGTGCCAGCAGCCAAGACAGGGGGTCGGGAAACACCATATATTTT,CASSQDRGSGNTIYF,TRBD1,TRBJ1-3,TRBV11-2,15,NA
TGTGCCAGCAGCTCGACAGGGCATCAAGAGACCCAGTACTTC,CASSSTGHQETQYF,TRBD1,TRBJ2-5,TRBV7-9,14,once
TGTGCCAGCAGGGACAGTACCTACGAGCAGTACTTC,CASRDSTYEQYF,NA,TRBJ2-7,TRBV6-5,12,once
TGTGCCAGCAGCTTAGGACGGGGTAACACTGAAGCTTTCTTT,CASSLGRGNTEAFF,NA,TRBJ1-1,TRBV11-2,14,NA
TGTGCCAGCAGCTTCGGGGGGCTCTATGGCTACACCTTC,CASSFGGLYGYTF,NA,TRBJ1-2,TRBV5-4,13,NA
TGCGCCAGCAGCCAAGACCAACCGGACATTGAGCAGTTCTTC,CASSQDQPDIEQFF,NA,TRBJ2-1,TRBV4-1,14,NA
TGCGCCAGCAGCCAACTACCCCCGGCTAGCGGATCCTACAATGAGCAGTTCTTC,CASSQLPPASGSYNEQFF,TRBD2,TRBJ2-1,TRBV5-1,18,once
TGTGCCAGCTCACCTTATGCTAGCGGGATACCCTACGAGCAGTACTTC,CASSPYASGIPYEQYF,TRBD2,TRBJ2-7,TRBV18,16,NA
TGTGCCAGCAGCGTCACAGCCCTTCGCGGAAACACCATATATTTT,CASSVTALRGNTIYF,NA,TRBJ1-3,TRBV9,15,NA
TGTGCCAGCAGCTTGGATCCCAGGGGAGCTTTCTTT,CASSLDPRGAFF,NA,TRBJ1-1,TRBV5-5,12,NA
TGCGCCAGCACTGCATGGGCAGGGGTCACCGGGGAGCTGTTTTTT,CASTAWAGVTGELFF,NA,TRBJ2-2,TRBV5-1,15,NA
TGCAGTGCTGGCCCGGGGGAGCAGTACTTC,CSAGPGEQYF,NA,TRBJ2-5,TRBV20-1,10,NA
TGTGCCAGCAGTTTGGTTAATCCAGGTTACCATGGCTACACCTTC,CASSLVNPGYHGYTF,NA,TRBJ1-2,TRBV28,15,NA
TGTGCCAGCACCCATGGACTAGCGGGGTATAGCTCCTACAATGAGCAGTTCTTC,CASTHGLAGYSSYNEQFF,TRBD2,TRBJ2-1,TRBV2,18,NA
TGCAGCGTTGTCGTCGCGGCTAGCACAGATACGCAGTATTTT,CSVVVAASTDTQYF,NA,TRBJ2-3,TRBV29-1,14,NA
TGTGCCAGCAGTCGACAGATCCACGAGCAGTACTTC,CASSRQIHEQYF,NA,TRBJ2-7,TRBV28,12,once
TGTGCCAGCAGGCTATTGGCTGGAAGCCTAGAAAAACTGTTTTTT,CASRLLAGSLEKLFF,NA,TRBJ1-4,TRBV27,15,NA